The 24 T cell receptor beta chains below come from one sample, sequenced in a study of Ad26.COV2.S vaccination and SARS-CoV-2 variants. Treatment of the sample: around 19 received Ad26.COV2.S at low or high dose, single or two shots; several received placebo; per-sample allocation not given. Each sample was drawn 63 days after the first injection (of vaccine or placebo). Sequencing was performed with immunoSEQ multiplex PCR; in TCRdb, only in-frame clones are kept and a portion is missing. This table holds about 350,000 clones, roughly 84% found once. The sequencing used peripheral blood, collected in a trial of Ad26.COV2.S vaccine versus placebo. The receptors were gathered from a person aged 18-60 years who received the Ad26.COV2.S COVID-19 vaccine or a placebo.

The chain has TRBV9 and TRBJ2-5; no firm D call. The germline gives CDR1 SGDLS, CDR2 YYNGEE. The CDR3 totals 13 residues. V dropped 0 bases and J dropped 5 bases, with 8 bases sitting between them. The CDR3 loop is CASSVGGPETQYF. In DNA form, the CDR3 reads TGTGCCAGCAGCGTAGGAGGCCCGGAGACCCAGTACTTC.

The V gene is TRBV5-8, the J gene TRBJ1-2; no firm D call. CDR3 length: 15 amino acids. Deletions cut 0 bases from V and 1 base from J, with 10 bases between. CDR1 and CDR2 from the germline V gene are SGHTS and YDEGEE. This chain's CDR3 is CASSLVLALNYGYTF. The CDR3 DNA follows: TGTGCCAGCAGCTTGGTTCTGGCCCTTAACTATGGCTACACCTTC.

The chain links TRBV5-1 to TRBJ1-1; D possibly corresponds to TRBD1 (5 bases). Germline CDR1 SGHRS, CDR2 YFSETQ. The ends were cut back, 4 bases at V and 0 bases at J, with 7 bases in the middle. The CDR3 runs 13 residues. In DNA form, the CDR3 reads TGCGCCAGCAGCGTGACAGTGAACACTGAAGCTTTCTTT. Its translation is CASSVTVNTEAFF.

The chain links TRBV19 to TRBJ1-6; no clear D. The V end was cut by 5 bases, the J end by 7 bases, with 15 bases between. CDR1 is LNHDA, CDR2 SQIVND, per germline (reference sequence). CDR3 length: 15 residues. CDR3 nucleotides: TGTGCCAGTAGTGTGCGCCCGAGCCCCAATTCACCCCTCCACTTT. It encodes CASSVRPSPNSPLHF.

J is TRBJ2-3 and V is TRBV29-1, with D unresolved. V gave up 6 bases and J gave up 3 bases, with 16 bases separating them. This CDR3 spans 14 amino acids. Per the germline V gene, CDR1 is SQVTM and CDR2 is ANQGSEA. CDR3 amino acids: CSVFLEFMTDTQYF. CDR3 sequence (DNA): TGCAGCGTCTTCTTGGAGTTTATGACAGATACGCAGTATTTT.

This chain links TRBV18 with TRBJ2-5; no firm D call. Between the trimmed V and J ends, which lost 0 bases and 7 bases, there was a span of 21 bases. This CDR3 spans 17 amino acids. Per the germline V gene, CDR1 is KGHSH and CDR2 is LQKENI. Here the CDR3 DNA reads TGTGCCAGCTCACCACCTATTTCTACCGGAGACTTGGGGACCCAGTACTTC. Translation: CASSPPISTGDLGTQYF.

The gene calls are TRBV2 and TRBJ1-1; 8 bases are a match to TRBD1. Germline CDR1 SNHLY, CDR2 FYNNEI. This CDR3 is built from 15 residues. The V and J ends lost 6 bases and 1 base, in that order; junction bases with no gene match: 7. The CDR3 reads CASRENRGSNTEAFF. CDR3 DNA sequence: TGTGCCAGCAGGGAGAACAGGGGGTCGAACACTGAAGCTTTCTTT. The full variable domain, with the rest looked up from reference TRBV2 and TRBJ1-1, is EPEVTQTPSHQVTQMGQEVILRCVPISNHLYFYWYRQILGQKVEFLVSFYNNEISEKSEIFDDQFSVERPDGSNFTLKIRSTKLEDSAMYFCASRENRGSNTEAFFGQGTRLTVV.

The chain employs TRBV15 and TRBJ2-2; D call uncertain. V lost 0 bases to trimming and J lost 0 bases, with 5 bases between them. Looked up from germline, CDR1 is LNHNV and CDR2 is YYDKDF (reference sequence). This CDR3 spans 15 amino acids. CDR3 in DNA: TGTGCCACCAGCAGAGAAGTGACGAACACCGGGGAGCTGTTTTTT. This translates into CATSREVTNTGELFF.

This clone was seen a single time. CDR3 region: CASSRSGWQETQYF. The CDR3 DNA sequence: TGTGCCAGTAGTAGGTCTGGGTGGCAAGAGACCCAGTACTTC. This chain links TRBV19 with TRBJ2-5; D gene unclear. This CDR3 is 14 amino acids long. CDR1 and CDR2 from the germline V gene are LNHDA and SQIVND (reference sequence). V was trimmed by 4 bases and J by 2 bases, leaving 11 bases between them.

The chain uses TRBV12-3 or TRBV12-4 and TRBJ1-2; unclear D gene. V was clipped by 2 bases and J by 8 bases, with 12 bases between them. CDR3 length: 13 residues. CDR3 loop: CASSLLVSWGYTF. DNA for the CDR3: TGTGCCAGCAGTTTATTGGTTTCGTGGGGCTACACCTTC.

The CDR3 nucleotides are TGCGCCAGCAGCTTGGCCCAGGGAATCGCCTACGAGCAGTACTTC. It codes for CASSLAQGIAYEQYF. The chain joins TRBV5-1 to TRBJ2-7; tentatively, D is TRBD1 (5 bases). Germline assignment: CDR1 SGHRS and CDR2 YFSETQ. The CDR3 is 15 amino acids. The ends were cut back, 0 bases at V and 2 bases at J, with 12 bases in the middle.

The rearrangement uses TRBV5-1 and TRBJ2-7; TRBD2 is a possible D gene (6 bases). This CDR3 comprises 16 residues. Trimming removed 0 bases at V and 4 bases at J, with 17 bases between. CDR1 and CDR2 (germline): SGHRS, YFSETQ. CDR3: CASSLGPREFGYEQYF. As DNA, the CDR3 is TGCGCCAGCAGCTTGGGCCCACGGGAGTTTGGATACGAGCAGTACTTC.

The table lists this clone with a few counts. V usage is TRBV6-2 or TRBV6-3 and J usage is TRBJ2-7; TRBD2 might be the D (5 bases). Trimming shortened V by 5 bases and J by 1 base, and 9 bases separated the two germline ends. Germline V lookup: CDR1 MNHEY, CDR2 SVGEGT. The CDR3 spans 13 residues. CDR3 sequence: CASSIAKSYEQYF. As DNA, the CDR3 is TGTGCCAGCAGTATAGCGAAATCCTACGAGCAGTACTTC.

This clone was seen many times. The chain joins TRBV7-2 to TRBJ2-3, with D possibly matching TRBD1 (6 bases). The CDR3 covers 15 residues. Germline CDR1 is SGHTA and CDR2 is FQGNSA. V dropped 4 bases and J dropped 5 bases, with 16 bases sitting between them. CDR3 region: CASSYGTSRGDTQYF. The CDR3 DNA is TGTGCCAGCAGCTACGGGACATCGAGGGGAGATACGCAGTATTTT.

The chain uses TRBV6-2 or TRBV6-3 and TRBJ2-3, with 10 bases identical to TRBD2. V shed 6 bases, J shed 1 base, and the junction held 4 bases outside the gene matches. CDR3 size: 15 residues. The germline gives CDR1 MNHEY, CDR2 SVGEGT. The CDR3 reads CASSSGLAGTDTQYF. The CDR3 DNA reads TGTGCCAGCAGCTCCGGACTAGCGGGCACAGATACGCAGTATTTT.

This chain connects TRBV20-1 to TRBJ2-3; 12 nucleotides line up with TRBD2. The germline gives CDR1 DFQATT, CDR2 SNEGSKA (reference sequence). V dropped 3 bases and J dropped 4; count of bases not matched to a gene: 5. There are 15 residues in the CDR3. CDR3: CSASTSGRRADTQYF. The CDR3 DNA sequence: TGCAGTGCTAGTACTAGCGGGAGGAGGGCAGATACGCAGTATTTT.

The chain has TRBV9 and TRBJ2-1; TRBD2 matches 8 bases. The CDR3 spans 16 residues. Germline-derived CDR1 and CDR2 are SGDLS and YYNGEE. The ends lost 3 bases at V and 2 bases at J; junction bases unmatched: 7. CDR3 coding DNA: TGTGCCAGCAGCGCCCCCCCAGCGGGGGCCTACAATGAGCAGTTCTTC. It is translated as CASSAPPAGAYNEQFF.

On this clone: The sample has other DNA sequences that encode this CDR3 too. V usage is TRBV18 and J usage is TRBJ1-5, with D possibly being TRBD1 (6 bases). Germline V gene data show CDR1 as KGHSH and CDR2 as LQKENI. With 3 bases removed from V and 4 bases from J, the gap between germline ends came to 10 bases. The CDR3 runs to 14 residues. The CDR3 nucleotides read TGTGCCAGCTCACCCCTACAGGGAAATCAGCCCCAGCATTTT. It specifies CASSPLQGNQPQHF.

V usage is TRBV7-2 and J usage is TRBJ1-1, with TRBD1 matching 9 bases. This CDR3 contains 16 residues. The V gene end was trimmed by 1 base and the J gene end by 6 bases; junction bases not matched to a gene: 9. Germline loops: CDR1 SGHTA, CDR2 FQGNSA. The CDR3 protein is CASSLGLQGAFAEAFF. The CDR3 nucleotides are TGTGCCAGCAGCTTAGGTCTACAGGGGGCATTTGCTGAAGCTTTCTTT.

The rearrangement uses TRBV4-3 and TRBJ1-1, with TRBD1 as a possible D gene (5 bases). The germline CDR1 and CDR2 sequences are LGHNA and YSLEER. The ends were cut back, 3 bases at V and 0 bases at J, with 20 bases in the middle. CDR3 size: 18 residues. The CDR3 loop reads CASSQETGTGGMNTEAFF. CDR3 bases: TGCGCCAGCAGCCAGGAAACCGGGACGGGAGGCATGAACACTGAAGCTTTCTTT.

This clone was detected once. The sample has other DNA sequences that encode this CDR3 too. V usage is TRBV5-6 and J usage is TRBJ1-1; D is unresolved. The CDR3 consists of 13 residues. From germline, CDR1 is SGHDT and CDR2 YYEEEE. Trimming took off 0 bases at V and 5 bases at J, with 8 bases between the two ends. The CDR3 sequence: CASSLGPGTEAFF. DNA for the CDR3: TGTGCCAGCAGCTTGGGGCCGGGTACTGAAGCTTTCTTT.

This sequence joins TRBV29-1 and TRBJ1-1; no clear D gene. The CDR3 is 13 amino acids. The V and J ends lost 4 bases and 5 bases respectively, with 14 bases between them. The germline CDR1 and CDR2 sequences are SQVTM and ANQGSEA. The DNA for the CDR3 is TGCAGCGTTGTGGGCACTGCCCGAACTGAAGCTTTCTTT. This codes for CSVVGTARTEAFF.

This chain links TRBV2 with TRBJ2-6; 10 bases fit TRBD1. With V trimmed by 6 bases and J by 2 bases, 7 bases remained unmatched. The V gene's germline CDR1 is SNHLY and CDR2 FYNNEI. This CDR3 region has 17 residues. As DNA, the CDR3 is TGTGCCAGCAGAGCAGGACAGGGGGTTGCTGGGGCCAACGTCCTGACTTTC. It translates to CASRAGQGVAGANVLTF.

The gene calls are TRBV5-4 and TRBJ2-7; maybe TRBD1 (5 bases). Trimming took 0 bases from V and 8 from J, leaving 15 bases between them. Germline lookup yields CDR1 SGHNT and CDR2 YYREEE (reference sequence). CDR3 length equals 14 residues. The CDR3, as DNA: TGTGCCAGCAGCTTGGAGGGCAGGGATGGGAAGCAGTACTTC. Translation: CASSLEGRDGKQYF.